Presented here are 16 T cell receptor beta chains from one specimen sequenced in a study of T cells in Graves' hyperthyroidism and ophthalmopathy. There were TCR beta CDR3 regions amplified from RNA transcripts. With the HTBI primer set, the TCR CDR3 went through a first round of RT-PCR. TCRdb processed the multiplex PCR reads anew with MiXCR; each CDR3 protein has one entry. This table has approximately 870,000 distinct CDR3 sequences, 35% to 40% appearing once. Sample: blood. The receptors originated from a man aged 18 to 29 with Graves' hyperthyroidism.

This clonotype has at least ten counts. Here the CDR3 reads CATSDIPTSGQETQYF. In nucleotides, the CDR3 is TGTGCCACCAGTGACATACCGACTAGCGGCCAAGAGACCCAGTACTTC. V and J are TRBV24-1 and TRBJ2-5; TRBD2 matches at 9 bases. Per the germline V gene, CDR1 is KGHDR and CDR2 is SFDVKD. CDR3 length: 16 amino acids. Trimming took 4 bases from V and 1 from J; bases not matched to a gene: 6.

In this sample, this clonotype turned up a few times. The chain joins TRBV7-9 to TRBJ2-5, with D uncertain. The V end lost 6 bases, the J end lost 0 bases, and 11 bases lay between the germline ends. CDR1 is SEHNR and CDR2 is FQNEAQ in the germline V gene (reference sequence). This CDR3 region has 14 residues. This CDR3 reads CASRGTAYQETQYF. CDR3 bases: TGTGCCAGCAGGGGTACAGCGTACCAAGAGACCCAGTACTTC.

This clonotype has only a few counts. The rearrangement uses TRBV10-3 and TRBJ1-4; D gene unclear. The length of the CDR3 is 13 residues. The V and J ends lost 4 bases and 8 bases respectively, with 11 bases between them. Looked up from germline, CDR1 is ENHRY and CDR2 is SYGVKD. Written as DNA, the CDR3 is TGTGCCATCAGTGGGAGAGCGGGAGAAAAACTGTTTTTT. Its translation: CAISGRAGEKLFF.

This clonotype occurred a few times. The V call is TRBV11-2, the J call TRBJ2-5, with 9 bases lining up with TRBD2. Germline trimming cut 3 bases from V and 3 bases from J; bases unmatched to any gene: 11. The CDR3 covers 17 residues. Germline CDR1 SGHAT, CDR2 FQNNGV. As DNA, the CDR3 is TGTGCCAGCAGCTTTTGGCTTGGCGGGGGGGCGGAAGAGACCCAGTACTTC. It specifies CASSFWLGGGAEETQYF.

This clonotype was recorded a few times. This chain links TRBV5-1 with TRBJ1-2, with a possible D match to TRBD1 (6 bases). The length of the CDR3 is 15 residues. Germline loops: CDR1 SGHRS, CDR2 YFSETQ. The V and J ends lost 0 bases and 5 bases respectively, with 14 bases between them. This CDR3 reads CASSLDLTGAYGYTF. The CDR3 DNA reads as TGCGCCAGCAGCTTGGATCTCACGGGGGCTTATGGCTACACCTTC.

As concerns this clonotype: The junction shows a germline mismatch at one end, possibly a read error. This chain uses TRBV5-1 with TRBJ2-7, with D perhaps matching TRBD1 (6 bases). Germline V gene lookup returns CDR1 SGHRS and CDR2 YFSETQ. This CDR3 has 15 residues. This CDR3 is CASSLFGTTAYGQYF. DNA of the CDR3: TGCGCCAGCAGCTTGTTCGGGACAACGGCCTACGGGCAGTACTTC.

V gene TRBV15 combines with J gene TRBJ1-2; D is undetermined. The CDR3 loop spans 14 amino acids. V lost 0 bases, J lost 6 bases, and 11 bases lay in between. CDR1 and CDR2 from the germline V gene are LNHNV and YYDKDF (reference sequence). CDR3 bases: TGTGCCACCAGCAGAGACAGAGAGGGCAATGGCTACACCTTC. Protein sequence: CATSRDREGNGYTF.

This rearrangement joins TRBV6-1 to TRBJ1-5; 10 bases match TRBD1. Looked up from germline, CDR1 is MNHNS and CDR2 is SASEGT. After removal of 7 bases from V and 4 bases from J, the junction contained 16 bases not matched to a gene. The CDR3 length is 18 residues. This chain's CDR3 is CASTPVTGTGATNQPQHF. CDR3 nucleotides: TGTGCCAGCACCCCAGTTACGGGGACAGGGGCGACGAATCAGCCCCAGCATTTT.

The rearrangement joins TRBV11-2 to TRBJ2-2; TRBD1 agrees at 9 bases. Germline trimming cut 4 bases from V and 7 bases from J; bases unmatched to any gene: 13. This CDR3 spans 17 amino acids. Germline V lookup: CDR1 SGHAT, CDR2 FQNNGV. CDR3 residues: CASSSVSLDRGYGELFF. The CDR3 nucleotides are TGTGCCAGCAGCTCAGTTTCATTGGACAGGGGTTACGGGGAGCTGTTTTTT.

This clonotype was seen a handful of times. CDR3 in DNA: TGTGCCAGCAGTCCTGACTTGGAGCTGTTTTTT. Its translation: CASSPDLELFF. V is TRBV5-5 and J is TRBJ2-2; D is unclear. Germline V lookup: CDR1 SGHKS, CDR2 YYEKEE (reference sequence). V lost 5 bases to trimming and J lost 10 bases, with 9 bases between them. The CDR3 sequence is 11 residues long.

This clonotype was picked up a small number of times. The CDR3 nucleotides read TGTGCCAGCACCCGGGACAGGGTCTCTGGGGCCAACGTCCTGACTTTC. Protein: CASTRDRVSGANVLTF. The V and J genes are TRBV9 and TRBJ2-6; 9 bases fit TRBD1. The trim removed 6 bases at V and 0 bases at J, leaving 4 bases unmatched. Germline lookup yields CDR1 SGDLS and CDR2 YYNGEE. The CDR3 has 16 amino acids.

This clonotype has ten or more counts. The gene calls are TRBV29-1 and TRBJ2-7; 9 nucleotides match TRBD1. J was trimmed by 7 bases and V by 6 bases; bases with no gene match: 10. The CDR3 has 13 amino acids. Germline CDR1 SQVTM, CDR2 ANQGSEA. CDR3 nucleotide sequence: TGCAGCGTGGAACAGGGGGCGAGAAGGGAGCAGTACTTC. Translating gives CSVEQGARREQYF.

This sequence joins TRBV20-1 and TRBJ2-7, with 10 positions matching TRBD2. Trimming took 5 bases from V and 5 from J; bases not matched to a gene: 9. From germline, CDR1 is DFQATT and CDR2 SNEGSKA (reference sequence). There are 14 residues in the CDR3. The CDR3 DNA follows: TGCAGTGCTCGGCTAGCGGGAGCCCCCCACGAGCAGTACTTC. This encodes CSARLAGAPHEQYF.

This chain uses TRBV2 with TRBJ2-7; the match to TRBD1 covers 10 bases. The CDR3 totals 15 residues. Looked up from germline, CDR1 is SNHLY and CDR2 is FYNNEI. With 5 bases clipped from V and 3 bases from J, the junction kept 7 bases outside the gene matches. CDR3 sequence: CASSQYRDRGYEQYF. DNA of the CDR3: TGTGCCAGCAGTCAATACCGGGACAGGGGCTACGAGCAGTACTTC.

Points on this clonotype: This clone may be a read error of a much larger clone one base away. CDR3 in amino acids: CASSWTVYEQYF. The CDR3 coding sequence is TGTGCCAGCAGCTGGACAGTGTACGAGCAGTACTTC. The J gene is TRBJ2-7, the V gene TRBV7-3; tentative D call: TRBD1 (6 bases). This CDR3 is 12 amino acids long. From germline, CDR1 is SGHTA and CDR2 FQGTGA. V was clipped by 4 bases and J by 4 bases, with 8 bases between them. The full variable domain, its missing parts supplied by reference TRBV7-3 and TRBJ2-7, is GAGVSQTPSNKVTEKGKYVELRCDPISGHTALYWYRQSLGQGPEFLIYFQGTGAADDSGLPNDRFFAVRPEGSVSTLKIQRTERGDSAVYLCASSWTVYEQYFGPGTRLTVT.

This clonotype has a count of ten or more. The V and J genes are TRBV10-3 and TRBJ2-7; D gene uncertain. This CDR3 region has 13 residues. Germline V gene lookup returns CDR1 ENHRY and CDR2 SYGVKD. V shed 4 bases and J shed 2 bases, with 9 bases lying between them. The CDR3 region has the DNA TGTGCCATCAGTGTGGACGACACCTACGAGCAGTACTTC. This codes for CAISVDDTYEQYF.